This T cell receptor (beta chain) derives from a study of T cells in Graves' hyperthyroidism and ophthalmopathy. Amplification yielded TCR beta CDR3 regions, with RNA transcripts as the source. First-round RT-PCR targeting the TCR CDR3 was performed with the HTBI primer set. TCRdb reanalysed the multiplex PCR reads using MiXCR and keeps one entry per CDR3 protein. The repertoire consists of 500,000 or so distinct CDR3 sequences, with 17% occurring once and the leading ten covering roughly 15%. This clonotype was counted many times. The antigen is not known. The ends were cut back, 4 bases at V and 4 bases at J, with 6 bases in the middle. Germline lookup yields CDR1 GTSNPN and CDR2 SVGIG (reference sequence). This CDR3 spans 11 amino acids. The study based diagnoses on clinical symptoms, serum thyroxine and TRAb, thyroid ultrasound and orbital computed tomography. About 10 ml fresh peripheral blood yielded the PBMCs.

Study results and caveats: Most clonotypes that expanded in the thyroid above 0.001 also showed up in blood.

The origin of this receptor is a woman between 18 and 29 years old with Graves' ophthalmopathy. The J gene is TRBJ2-3, the V gene TRBV30; TRBD1 might be the D (6 bases). Material: blood. DNA of the CDR3: TGTGCCTGGACAGGGGCAGATACGCAGTATTTT. Encoded protein: CAWTGADTQYF. Complete variable domain (other parts from reference TRBV30 and TRBJ2-3): SQTIHQWPATLVQPVGSPLSLECTVEGTSNPNLYWYRQAAGRGLQLLFYSVGIGQISSEVPQNLSASRPQDRQFILSSKKLLLSDSGFYLCAWTGADTQYFGPGTRLTVL.